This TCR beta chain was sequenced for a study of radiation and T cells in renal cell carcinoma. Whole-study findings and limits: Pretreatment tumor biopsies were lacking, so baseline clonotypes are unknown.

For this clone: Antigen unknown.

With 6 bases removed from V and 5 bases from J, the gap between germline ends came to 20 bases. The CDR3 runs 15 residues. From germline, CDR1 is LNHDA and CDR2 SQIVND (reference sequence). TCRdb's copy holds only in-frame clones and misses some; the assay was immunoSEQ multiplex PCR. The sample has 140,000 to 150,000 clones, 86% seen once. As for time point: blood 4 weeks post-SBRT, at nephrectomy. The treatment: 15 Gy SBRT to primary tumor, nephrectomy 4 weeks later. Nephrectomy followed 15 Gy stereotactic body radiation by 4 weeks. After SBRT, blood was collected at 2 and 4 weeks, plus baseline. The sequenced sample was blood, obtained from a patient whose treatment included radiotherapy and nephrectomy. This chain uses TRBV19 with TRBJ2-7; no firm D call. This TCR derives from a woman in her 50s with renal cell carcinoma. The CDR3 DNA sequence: TGTGCCAGTAGCAGCCTTGGCAGGTGCTTGGACGAGCAGTACTTC. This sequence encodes CASSSLGRCLDEQYF. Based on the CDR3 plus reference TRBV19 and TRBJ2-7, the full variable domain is DGGITQSPKYLFRKEGQNVTLSCEQNLNHDAMYWYRQDPGQGLRLIYYSQIVNDFQKGDIAEGYSVSREKKESFPLTVTSAQKNPTAFYLCASSSLGRCLDEQYFGPGTRLTVT.